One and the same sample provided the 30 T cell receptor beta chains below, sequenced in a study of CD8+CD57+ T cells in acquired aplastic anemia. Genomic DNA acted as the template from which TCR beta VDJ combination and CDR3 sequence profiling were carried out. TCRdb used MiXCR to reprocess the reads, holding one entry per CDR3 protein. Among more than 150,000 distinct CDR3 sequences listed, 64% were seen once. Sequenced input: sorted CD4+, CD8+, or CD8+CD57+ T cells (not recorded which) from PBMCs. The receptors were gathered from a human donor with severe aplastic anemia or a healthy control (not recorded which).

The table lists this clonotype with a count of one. CDR3 in amino acids: CASSLGYGSGAMNTEAFF. CDR3 DNA sequence: TGTGCCAGCAGTTTAGGTTACGGGTCAGGGGCGATGAACACTGAAGCTTTCTTT. This chain links TRBV27 with TRBJ1-1; TRBD1 is a possible D gene (6 bases). Germline-derived CDR1 and CDR2 are MNHEY and SMNVEV (reference sequence). The CDR3 is 18 amino acids. Trimming took 2 bases from V and 0 from J, leaving 19 bases between them.

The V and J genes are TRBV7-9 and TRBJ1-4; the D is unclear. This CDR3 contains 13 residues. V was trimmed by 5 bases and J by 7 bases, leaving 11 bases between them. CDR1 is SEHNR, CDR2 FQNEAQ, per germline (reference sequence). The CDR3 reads CASSLPHVEKLFF. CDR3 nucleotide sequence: TGTGCCAGCAGCCTCCCTCACGTTGAAAAACTGTTTTTT.

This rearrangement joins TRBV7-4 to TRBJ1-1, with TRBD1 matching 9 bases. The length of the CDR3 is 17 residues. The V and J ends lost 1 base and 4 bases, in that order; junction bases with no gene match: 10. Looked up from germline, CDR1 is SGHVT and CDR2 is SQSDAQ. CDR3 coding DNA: TGTGCCAGCAGCTTAGTTTGTCCCGGGACAGGGCTCACTGAAGCTTTCTTT. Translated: CASSLVCPGTGLTEAFF.

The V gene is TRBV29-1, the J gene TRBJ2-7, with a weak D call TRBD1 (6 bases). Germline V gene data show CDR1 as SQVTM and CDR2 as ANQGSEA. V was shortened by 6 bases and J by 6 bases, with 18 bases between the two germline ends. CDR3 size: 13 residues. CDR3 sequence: CSVLKSAGVEQYF. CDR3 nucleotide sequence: TGCAGCGTCTTGAAATCGGCAGGGGTCGAGCAGTACTTC.

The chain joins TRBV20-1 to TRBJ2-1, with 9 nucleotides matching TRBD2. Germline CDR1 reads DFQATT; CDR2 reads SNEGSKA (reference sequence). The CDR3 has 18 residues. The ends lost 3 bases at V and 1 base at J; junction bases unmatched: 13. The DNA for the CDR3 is TGCAGTGCTAGCAGTTTCGGCGGGGGGGCTGGATCCTACAATGAGCAGTTCTTC. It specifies CSASSFGGGAGSYNEQFF.

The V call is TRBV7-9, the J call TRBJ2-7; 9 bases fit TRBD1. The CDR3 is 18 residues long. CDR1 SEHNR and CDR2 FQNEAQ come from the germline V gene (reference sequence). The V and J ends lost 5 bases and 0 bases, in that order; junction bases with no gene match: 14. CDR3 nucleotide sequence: TGTGCCAGCAGCCAAGAAGTCGGGGGGACAGGGTACTCCTACGAGCAGTACTTC. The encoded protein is CASSQEVGGTGYSYEQYF.

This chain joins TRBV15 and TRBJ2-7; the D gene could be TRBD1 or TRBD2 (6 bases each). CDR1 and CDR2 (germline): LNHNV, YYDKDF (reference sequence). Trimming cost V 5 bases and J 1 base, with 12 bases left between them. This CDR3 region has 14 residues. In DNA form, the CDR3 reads TGTGCCACCAGCGGAGGGGACACTTCCTACGAGCAGTACTTC. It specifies CATSGGDTSYEQYF.

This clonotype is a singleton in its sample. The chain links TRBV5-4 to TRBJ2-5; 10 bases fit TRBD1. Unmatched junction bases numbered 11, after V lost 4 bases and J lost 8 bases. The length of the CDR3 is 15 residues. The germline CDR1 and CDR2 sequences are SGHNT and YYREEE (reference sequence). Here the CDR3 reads CASSTSGTGVRTQYF. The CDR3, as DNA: TGTGCCAGCAGCACCTCCGGGACAGGGGTGCGTACCCAGTACTTC.

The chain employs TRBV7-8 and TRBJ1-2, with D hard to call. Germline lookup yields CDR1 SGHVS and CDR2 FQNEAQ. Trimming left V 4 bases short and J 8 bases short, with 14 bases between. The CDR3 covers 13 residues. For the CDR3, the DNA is TGTGCCAGCAGCTCCCGGGTGGGAATAGGCTACACCTTC. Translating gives CASSSRVGIGYTF.

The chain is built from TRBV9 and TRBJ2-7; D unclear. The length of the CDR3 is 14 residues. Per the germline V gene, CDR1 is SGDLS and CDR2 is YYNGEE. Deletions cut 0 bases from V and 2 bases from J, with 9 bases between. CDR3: CASSVAFNPYEQYF. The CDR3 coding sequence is TGTGCCAGCAGCGTAGCTTTTAATCCCTACGAGCAGTACTTC.

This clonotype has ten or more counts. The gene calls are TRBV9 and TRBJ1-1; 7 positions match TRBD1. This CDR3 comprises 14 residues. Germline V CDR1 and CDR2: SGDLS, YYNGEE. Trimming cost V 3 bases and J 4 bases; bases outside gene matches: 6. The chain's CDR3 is CASSASGGSTEAFF. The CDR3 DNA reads TGTGCCAGCAGCGCCTCAGGGGGAAGCACTGAAGCTTTCTTT.

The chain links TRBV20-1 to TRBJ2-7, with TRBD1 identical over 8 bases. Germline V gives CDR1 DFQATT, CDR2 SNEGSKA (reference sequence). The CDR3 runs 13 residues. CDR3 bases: TGCAGCGCAGGGGGCAGGACAAACTACGAGCAGTACTTC. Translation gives CSAGGRTNYEQYF.

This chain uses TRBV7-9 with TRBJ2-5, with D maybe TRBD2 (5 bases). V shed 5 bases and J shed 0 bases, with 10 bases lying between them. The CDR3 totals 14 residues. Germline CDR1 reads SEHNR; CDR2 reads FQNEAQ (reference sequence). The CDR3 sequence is CASSPPTNQETQYF. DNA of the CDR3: TGTGCCAGCAGCCCCCCGACTAACCAAGAGACCCAGTACTTC.

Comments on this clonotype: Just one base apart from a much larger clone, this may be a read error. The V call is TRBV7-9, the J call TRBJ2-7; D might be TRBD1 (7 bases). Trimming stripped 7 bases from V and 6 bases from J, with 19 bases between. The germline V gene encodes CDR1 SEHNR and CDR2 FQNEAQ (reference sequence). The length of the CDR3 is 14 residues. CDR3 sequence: CASTRGDPAGEQYF. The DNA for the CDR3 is TGTGCCAGCACCAGGGGGGACCCGGCCGGCGAGCAGTACTTC. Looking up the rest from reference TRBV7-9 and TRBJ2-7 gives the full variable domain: DTGVSQNPRHKITKRGQNVTFRCDPISEHNRLYWYRQTLGQGPEFLTYFQNEAQLEKSRLLSDRFSAERPKGSFSTLEIQRTEQGDSAMYLCASTRGDPAGEQYFGPGTRLTVT.

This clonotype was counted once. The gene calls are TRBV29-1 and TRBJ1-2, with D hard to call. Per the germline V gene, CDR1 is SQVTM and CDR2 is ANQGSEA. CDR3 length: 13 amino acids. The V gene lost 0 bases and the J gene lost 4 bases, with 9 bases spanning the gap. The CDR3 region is CSVEDPGAYGYTF. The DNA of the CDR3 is TGCAGCGTTGAAGATCCGGGAGCCTATGGCTACACCTTC.

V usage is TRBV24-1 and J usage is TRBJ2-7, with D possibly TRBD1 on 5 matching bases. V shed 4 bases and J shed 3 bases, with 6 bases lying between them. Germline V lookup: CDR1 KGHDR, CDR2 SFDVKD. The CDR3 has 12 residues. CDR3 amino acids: CATSEGDYEQYF. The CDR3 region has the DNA TGTGCCACCAGTGAAGGGGACTACGAGCAGTACTTC.

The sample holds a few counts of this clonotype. CDR3 bases: TGTGCCAGCAGTAGTGAAAAACTGTTTTTT. Amino acid sequence: CASSSEKLFF. The chain carries TRBV25-1 and TRBJ1-4; no clear D gene. Germline V gene data show CDR1 as MGHDK and CDR2 as SYGVNS. Trimming took off 5 bases at V and 7 bases at J, with 2 bases between the two ends. CDR3 length equals 10 residues.

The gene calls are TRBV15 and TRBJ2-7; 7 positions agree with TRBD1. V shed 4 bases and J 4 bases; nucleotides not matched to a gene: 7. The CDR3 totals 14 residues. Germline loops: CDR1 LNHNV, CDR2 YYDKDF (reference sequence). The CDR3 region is CATSTDRNVYEQYF. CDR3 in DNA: TGTGCCACCAGCACGGACAGGAACGTATACGAGCAGTACTTC. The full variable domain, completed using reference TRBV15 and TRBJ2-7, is DAMVIQNPRYQVTQFGKPVTLSCSQTLNHNVMYWYQQKSSQAPKLLFHYYDKDFNNEADTPDNFQSRRPNTSFCFLDIRSPGLGDTAMYLCATSTDRNVYEQYFGPGTRLTVT.

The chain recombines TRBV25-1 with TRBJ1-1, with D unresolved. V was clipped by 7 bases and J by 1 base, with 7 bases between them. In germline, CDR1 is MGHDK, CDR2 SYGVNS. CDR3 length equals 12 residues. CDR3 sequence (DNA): TGTGCCAGCACCATGGGGAACACTGAAGCTTTCTTT. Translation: CASTMGNTEAFF. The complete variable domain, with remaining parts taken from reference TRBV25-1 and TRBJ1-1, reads EADIYQTPRYLVIGTGKKITLECSQTMGHDKMYWYQQDPGMELHLIHYSYGVNSTEKGDLSSESTVSRIRTEHFPLTLESARPSHTSQYLCASTMGNTEAFFGQGTRLTVV.

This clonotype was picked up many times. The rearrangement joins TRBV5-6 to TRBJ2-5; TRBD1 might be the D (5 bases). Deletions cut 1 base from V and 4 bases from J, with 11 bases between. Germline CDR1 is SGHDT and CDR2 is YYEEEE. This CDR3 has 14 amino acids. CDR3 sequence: CASSLRAGRETQYF. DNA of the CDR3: TGTGCCAGCAGCTTGAGGGCAGGGCGAGAGACCCAGTACTTC.

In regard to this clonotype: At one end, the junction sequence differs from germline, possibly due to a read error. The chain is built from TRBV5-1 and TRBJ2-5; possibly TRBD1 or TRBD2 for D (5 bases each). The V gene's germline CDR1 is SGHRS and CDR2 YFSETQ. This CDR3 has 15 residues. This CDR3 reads CASSLAGAYQETQNF. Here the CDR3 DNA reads TGCGCCAGCAGCTTAGCCGGGGCGTACCAAGAGACCCAGAACTTC. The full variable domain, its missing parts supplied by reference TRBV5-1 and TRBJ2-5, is KAGVTQTPRYLIKTRGQQVTLSCSPISGHRSVSWYQQTPGQGLQFLFEYFSETQRNKGNFPGRFSGRQFSNSRSEMNVSTLELGDSALYLCASSLAGAYQETQNFGPGTRLLVL.

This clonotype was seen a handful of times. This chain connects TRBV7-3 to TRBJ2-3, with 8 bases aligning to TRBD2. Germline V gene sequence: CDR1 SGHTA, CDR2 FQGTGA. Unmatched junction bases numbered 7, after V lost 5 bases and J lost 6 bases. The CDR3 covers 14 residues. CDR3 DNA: TGTGCCAGCAGCCCCACGGGGGGGGGGGATACGCAGTATTTT. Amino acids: CASSPTGGGDTQYF.

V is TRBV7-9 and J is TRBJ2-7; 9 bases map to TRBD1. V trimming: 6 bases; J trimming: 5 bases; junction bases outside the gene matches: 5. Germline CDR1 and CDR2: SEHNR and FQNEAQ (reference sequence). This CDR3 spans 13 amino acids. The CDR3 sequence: CASSWTGEDEQYF. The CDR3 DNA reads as TGTGCCAGCAGTTGGACAGGGGAGGACGAGCAGTACTTC.

The CDR3 loop reads CASSWRTGVFEAFF. The CDR3 DNA sequence: TGTGCCAGCAGCTGGCGGACAGGGGTGTTTGAAGCTTTCTTT. The V gene is TRBV7-9, the J gene TRBJ1-1, with TRBD1 matching over 9 bases. Trimming cost V 4 bases and J 7 bases; bases outside gene matches: 7. CDR3 length: 14 amino acids. Per germline, CDR1 SEHNR and CDR2 FQNEAQ (reference sequence).

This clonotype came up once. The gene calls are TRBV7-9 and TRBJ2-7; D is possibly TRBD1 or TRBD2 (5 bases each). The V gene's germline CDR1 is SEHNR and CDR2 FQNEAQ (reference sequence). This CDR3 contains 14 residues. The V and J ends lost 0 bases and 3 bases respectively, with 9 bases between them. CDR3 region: CASSLAGRHYEQYF. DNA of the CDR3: TGTGCCAGCAGCTTAGCGGGACGCCACTACGAGCAGTACTTC.

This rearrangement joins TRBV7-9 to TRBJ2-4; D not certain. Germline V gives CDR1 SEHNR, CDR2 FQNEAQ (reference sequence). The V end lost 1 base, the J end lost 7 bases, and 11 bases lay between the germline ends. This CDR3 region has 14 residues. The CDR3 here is CASSLGGPNNIQYF. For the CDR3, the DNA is TGTGCCAGCAGCTTAGGAGGTCCGAACAACATTCAGTACTTC.

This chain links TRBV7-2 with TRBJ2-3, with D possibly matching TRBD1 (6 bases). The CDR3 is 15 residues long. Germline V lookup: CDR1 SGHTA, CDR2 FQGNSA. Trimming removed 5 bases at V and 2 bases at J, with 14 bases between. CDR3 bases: TGTGCCAGCAGCCCGGACAGAAGAGACACAGATACGCAGTATTTT. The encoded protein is CASSPDRRDTDTQYF.

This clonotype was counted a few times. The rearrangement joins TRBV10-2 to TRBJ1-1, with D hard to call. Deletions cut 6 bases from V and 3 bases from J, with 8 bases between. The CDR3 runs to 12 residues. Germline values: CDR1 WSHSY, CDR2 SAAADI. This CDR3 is CASRAGDTEAFF. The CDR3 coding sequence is TGCGCCAGCAGGGCCGGTGACACTGAAGCTTTCTTT.

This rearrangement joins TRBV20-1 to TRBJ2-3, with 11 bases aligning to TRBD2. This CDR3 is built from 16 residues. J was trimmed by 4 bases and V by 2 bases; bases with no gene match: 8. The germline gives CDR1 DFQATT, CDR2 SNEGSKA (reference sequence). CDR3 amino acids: CSARIVSGGASDTQYF. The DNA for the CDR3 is TGCAGTGCTAGAATAGTTAGCGGGGGGGCTTCAGATACGCAGTATTTT.

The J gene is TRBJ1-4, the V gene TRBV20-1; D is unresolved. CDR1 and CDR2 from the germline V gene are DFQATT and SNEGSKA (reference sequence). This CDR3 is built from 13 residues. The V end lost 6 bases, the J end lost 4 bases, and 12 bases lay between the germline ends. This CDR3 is CSARTVRNEKLFF. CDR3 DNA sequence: TGCAGTGCCAGGACGGTTCGTAATGAAAAACTGTTTTTT.